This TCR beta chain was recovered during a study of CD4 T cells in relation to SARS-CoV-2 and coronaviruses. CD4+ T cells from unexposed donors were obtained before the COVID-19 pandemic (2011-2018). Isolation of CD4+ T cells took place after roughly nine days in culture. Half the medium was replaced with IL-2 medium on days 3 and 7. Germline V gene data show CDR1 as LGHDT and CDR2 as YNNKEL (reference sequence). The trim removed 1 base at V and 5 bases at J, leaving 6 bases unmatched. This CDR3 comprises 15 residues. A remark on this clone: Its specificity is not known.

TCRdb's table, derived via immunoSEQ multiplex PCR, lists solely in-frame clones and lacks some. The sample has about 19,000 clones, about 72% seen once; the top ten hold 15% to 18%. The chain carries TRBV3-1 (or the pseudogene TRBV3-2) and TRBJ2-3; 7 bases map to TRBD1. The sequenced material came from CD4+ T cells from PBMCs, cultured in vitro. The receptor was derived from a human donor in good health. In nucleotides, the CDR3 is TGTGCCAGCAGCCAAGGAGGGACAGCAAAAGATACGCAGTATTTT. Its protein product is CASSQGGTAKDTQYF.